This T cell receptor (beta chain) appears in the sequencing data of a study of cytomegalovirus exposure and HLA in healthy donors. This clone was found a few times. Its antigen is undetermined. Study conclusions and caveats: Usually a TCR sequence was rare, but some public TCRs were found in many donors. At a 0.05 false discovery rate, a later analysis found approximately 15,000 TCR beta sequences to be associated with HLA alleles.

The PCR was carried out with 60 Vbeta primers and 13 Jbeta primers. Per the original methods: An analysis that came later counted roughly 80 million unique TCR beta chains, 10 million to 11 million shared. Sequencing used immunoSEQ multiplex PCR; TCRdb keeps in-frame clones, though not all of them. D and trimming come from the DNA, and the V and J calls and clone size come from that table. The table lists roughly 150,000 clones, around 73% of them singletons. This receptor was identified in a woman aged 18 to 35 in good health and CMV-seropositive. The material sequenced was PBMCs.

CDR3 DNA: TGCGCCAGCAGCCAAGATCCACCGCTAGCGGGGGGGCGCGGCACGCAGTATTTT. Its protein is CASSQDPPLAGGRGTQYF. The chain has TRBV4-1 and TRBJ2-3; 12 bases are shared with TRBD2. Germline CDR1 reads MGHRA; CDR2 reads YSYEKL. The CDR3 extends over 18 amino acids. V lost 0 bases to trimming and J lost 9 bases; unmatched junction nucleotides: 13.